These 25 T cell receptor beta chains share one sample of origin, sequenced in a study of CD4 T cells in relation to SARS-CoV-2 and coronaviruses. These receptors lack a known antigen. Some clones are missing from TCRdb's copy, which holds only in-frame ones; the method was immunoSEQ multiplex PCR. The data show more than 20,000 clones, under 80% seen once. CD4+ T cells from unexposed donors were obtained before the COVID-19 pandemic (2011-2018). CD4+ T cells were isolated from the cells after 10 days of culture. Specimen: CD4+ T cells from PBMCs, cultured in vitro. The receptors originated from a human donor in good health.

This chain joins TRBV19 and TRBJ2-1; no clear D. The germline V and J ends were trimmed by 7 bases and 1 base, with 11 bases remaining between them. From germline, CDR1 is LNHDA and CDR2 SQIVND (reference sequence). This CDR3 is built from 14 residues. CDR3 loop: CASTLSGSYNEQFF. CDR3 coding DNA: TGTGCCAGTACCCTCTCTGGGTCCTACAATGAGCAGTTCTTC.

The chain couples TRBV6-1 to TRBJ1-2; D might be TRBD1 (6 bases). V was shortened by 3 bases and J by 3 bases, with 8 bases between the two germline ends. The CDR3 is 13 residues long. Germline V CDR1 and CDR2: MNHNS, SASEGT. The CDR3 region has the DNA TGTGCCAGCAGTGAGGCAGGGGACTATGGCTACACCTTC. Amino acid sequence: CASSEAGDYGYTF.

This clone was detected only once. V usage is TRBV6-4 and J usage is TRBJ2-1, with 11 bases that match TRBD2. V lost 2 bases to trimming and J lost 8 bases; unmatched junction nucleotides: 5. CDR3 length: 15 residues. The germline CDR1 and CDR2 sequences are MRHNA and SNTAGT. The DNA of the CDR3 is TGTGCCAGCAGTGACCTAGCGGGAGGCGGCGATGAGCAGTTCTTC. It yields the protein CASSDLAGGGDEQFF.

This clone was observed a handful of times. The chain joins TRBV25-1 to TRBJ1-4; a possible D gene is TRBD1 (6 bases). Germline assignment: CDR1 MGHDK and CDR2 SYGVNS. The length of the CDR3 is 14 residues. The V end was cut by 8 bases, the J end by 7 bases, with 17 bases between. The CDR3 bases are TGTGCCAGCTCCTCCGGGGGCAGGGGTGAAAAACTGTTTTTT. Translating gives CASSSGGRGEKLFF.

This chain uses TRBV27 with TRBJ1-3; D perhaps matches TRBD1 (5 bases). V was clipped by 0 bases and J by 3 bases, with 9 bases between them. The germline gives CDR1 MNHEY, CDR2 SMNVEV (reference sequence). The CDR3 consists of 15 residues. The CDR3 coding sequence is TGTGCCAGCAGTTTATCTGGGGGTGGTGGAAACACCATATATTTT. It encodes CASSLSGGGGNTIYF.

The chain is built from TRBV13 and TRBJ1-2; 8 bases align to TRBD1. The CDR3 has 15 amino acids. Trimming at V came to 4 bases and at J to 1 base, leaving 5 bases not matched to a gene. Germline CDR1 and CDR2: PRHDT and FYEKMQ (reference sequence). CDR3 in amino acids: CASSYGTGVNYGYTF. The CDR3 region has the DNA TGTGCCAGCAGCTACGGGACAGGCGTTAACTATGGCTACACCTTC.

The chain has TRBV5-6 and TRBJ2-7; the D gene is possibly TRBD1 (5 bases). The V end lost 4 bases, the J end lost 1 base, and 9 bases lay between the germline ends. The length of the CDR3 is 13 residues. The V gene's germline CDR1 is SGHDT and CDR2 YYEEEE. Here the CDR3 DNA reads TGTGCCAGCAGCCCGGACACTTCCTACGAGCAGTACTTC. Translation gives CASSPDTSYEQYF. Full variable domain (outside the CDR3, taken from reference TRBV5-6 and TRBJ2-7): DAGVTQSPTHLIKTRGQQVTLRCSPKSGHDTVSWYQQALGQGPQFIFQYYEEEERQRGNFPDRFSGHQFPNYSSELNVNALLLGDSALYLCASSPDTSYEQYFGPGTRLTVT.

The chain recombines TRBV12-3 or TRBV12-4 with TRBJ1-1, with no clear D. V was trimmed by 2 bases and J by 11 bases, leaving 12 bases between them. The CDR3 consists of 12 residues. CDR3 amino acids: CASSLTPNLAFF. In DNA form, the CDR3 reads TGTGCCAGCAGTTTAACACCTAATCTGGCTTTCTTT.

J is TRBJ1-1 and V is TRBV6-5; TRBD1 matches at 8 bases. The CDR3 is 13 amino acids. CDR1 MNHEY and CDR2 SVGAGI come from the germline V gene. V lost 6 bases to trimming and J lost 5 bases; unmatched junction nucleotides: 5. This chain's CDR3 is CASRRDRGTEAFF. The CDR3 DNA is TGTGCCAGCAGACGAGACAGGGGAACTGAAGCTTTCTTT.

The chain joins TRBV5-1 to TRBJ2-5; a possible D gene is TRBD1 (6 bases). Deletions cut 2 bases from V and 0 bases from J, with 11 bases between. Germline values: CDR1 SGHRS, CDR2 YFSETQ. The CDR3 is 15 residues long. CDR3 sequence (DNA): TGCGCCAGCAGCTTAAGCACAGGGTACCAAGAGACCCAGTACTTC. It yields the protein CASSLSTGYQETQYF.

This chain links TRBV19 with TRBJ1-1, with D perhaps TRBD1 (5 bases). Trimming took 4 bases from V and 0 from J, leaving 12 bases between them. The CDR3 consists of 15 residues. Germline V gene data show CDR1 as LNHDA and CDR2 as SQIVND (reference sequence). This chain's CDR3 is CASSRDGSMNTEAFF. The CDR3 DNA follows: TGTGCCAGTAGTAGGGACGGCTCAATGAACACTGAAGCTTTCTTT.

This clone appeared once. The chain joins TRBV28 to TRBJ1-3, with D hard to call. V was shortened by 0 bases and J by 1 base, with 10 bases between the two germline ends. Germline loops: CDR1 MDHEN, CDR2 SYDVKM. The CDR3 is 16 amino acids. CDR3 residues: CASSLWAGKSGNTIYF. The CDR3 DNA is TGTGCCAGCAGTTTATGGGCGGGGAAGTCTGGAAACACCATATATTTT.

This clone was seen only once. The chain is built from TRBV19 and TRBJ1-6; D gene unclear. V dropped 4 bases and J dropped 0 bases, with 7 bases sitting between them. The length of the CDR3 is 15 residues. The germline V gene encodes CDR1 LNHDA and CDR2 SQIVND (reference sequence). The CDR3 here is CASSTRISYNSPLHF. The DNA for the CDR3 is TGTGCCAGTAGTACTAGAATCTCCTATAATTCACCCCTCCACTTT.

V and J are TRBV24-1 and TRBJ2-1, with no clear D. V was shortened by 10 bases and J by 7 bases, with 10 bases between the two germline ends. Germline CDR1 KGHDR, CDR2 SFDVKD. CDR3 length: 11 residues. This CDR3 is CATSGQNEQFF. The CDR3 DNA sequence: TGTGCCACTTCCGGTCAAAATGAGCAGTTCTTC.

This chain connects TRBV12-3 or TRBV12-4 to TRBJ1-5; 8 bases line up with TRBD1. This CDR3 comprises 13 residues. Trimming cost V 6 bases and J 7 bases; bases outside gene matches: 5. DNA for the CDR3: TGTGCCAGCAGCCTACAGGGGGAGCAGCCCCAGCATTTT. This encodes CASSLQGEQPQHF.

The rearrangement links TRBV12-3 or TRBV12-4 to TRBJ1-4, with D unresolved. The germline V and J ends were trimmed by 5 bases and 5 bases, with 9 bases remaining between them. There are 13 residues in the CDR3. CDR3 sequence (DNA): TGTGCCAGCAGTGGACGACGGAATGAAAAACTGTTTTTT. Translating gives CASSGRRNEKLFF.

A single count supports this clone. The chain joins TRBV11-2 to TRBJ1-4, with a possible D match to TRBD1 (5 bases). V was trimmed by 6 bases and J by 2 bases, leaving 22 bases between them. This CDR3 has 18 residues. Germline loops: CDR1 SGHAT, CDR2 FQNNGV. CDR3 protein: CASSQTRQSVGTNEKLFF. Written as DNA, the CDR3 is TGTGCCAGCAGTCAAACTCGACAGAGCGTCGGCACTAATGAAAAACTGTTTTTT.

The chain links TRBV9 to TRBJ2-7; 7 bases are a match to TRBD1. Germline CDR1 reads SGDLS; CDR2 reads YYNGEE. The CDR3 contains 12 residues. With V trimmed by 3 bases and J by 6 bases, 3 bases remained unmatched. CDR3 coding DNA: TGTGCCAGCAGCGAGGGGGCAAGCGAGCAGTACTTC. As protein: CASSEGASEQYF.

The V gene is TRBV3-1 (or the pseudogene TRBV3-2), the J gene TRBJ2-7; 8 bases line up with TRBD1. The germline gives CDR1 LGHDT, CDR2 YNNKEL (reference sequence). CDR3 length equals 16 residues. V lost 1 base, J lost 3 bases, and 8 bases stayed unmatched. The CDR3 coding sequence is TGTGCCAGCAGCCAAGGGAGGACAGGGCAGGTCTACGAGCAGTACTTC. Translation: CASSQGRTGQVYEQYF.

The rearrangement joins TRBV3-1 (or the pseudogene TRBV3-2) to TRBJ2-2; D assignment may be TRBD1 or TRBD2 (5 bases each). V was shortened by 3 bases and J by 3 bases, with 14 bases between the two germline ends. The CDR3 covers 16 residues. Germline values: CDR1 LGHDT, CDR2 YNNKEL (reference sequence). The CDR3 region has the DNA TGTGCCAGCAGCCACCTTGTGGGGGAGCACACCGGGGAGCTGTTTTTT. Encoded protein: CASSHLVGEHTGELFF.

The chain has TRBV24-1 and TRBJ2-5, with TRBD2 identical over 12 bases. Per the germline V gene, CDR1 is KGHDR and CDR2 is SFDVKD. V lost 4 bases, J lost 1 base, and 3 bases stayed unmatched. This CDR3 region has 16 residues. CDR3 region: CATSDPSGRAQETQYF. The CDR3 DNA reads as TGTGCCACCAGTGACCCTAGCGGGAGGGCCCAAGAGACCCAGTACTTC.

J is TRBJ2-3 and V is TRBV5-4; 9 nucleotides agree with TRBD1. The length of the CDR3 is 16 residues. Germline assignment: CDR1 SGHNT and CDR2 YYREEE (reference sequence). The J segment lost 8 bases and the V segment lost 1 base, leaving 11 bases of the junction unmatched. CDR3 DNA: TGTGCCAGCAGCTTGAGGACGGGACAGGGTGAGGGTACGCAGTATTTT. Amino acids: CASSLRTGQGEGTQYF.

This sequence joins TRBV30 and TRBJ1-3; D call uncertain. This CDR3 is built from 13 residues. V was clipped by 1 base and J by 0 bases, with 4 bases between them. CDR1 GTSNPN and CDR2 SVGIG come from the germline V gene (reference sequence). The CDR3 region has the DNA TGTGCCTGGAGTGGGAGCTCTGGAAACACCATATATTTT. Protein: CAWSGSSGNTIYF.

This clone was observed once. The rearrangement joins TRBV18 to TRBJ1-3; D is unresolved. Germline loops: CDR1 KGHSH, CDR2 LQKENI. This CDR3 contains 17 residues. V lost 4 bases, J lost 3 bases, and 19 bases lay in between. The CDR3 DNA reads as TGTGCCAGCTCACAAAAGGAAGGAAGTTCGAGTGGAAACACCATATATTTT. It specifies CASSQKEGSSSGNTIYF.

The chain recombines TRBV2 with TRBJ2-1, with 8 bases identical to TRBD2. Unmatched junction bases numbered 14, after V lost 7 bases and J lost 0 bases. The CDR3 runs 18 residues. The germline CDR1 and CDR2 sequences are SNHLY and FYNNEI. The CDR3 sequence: CASMGGGGGGSSYNEQFF. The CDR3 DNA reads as TGTGCCAGCATGGGGGGCGGTGGCGGGGGGAGCTCCTACAATGAGCAGTTCTTC.